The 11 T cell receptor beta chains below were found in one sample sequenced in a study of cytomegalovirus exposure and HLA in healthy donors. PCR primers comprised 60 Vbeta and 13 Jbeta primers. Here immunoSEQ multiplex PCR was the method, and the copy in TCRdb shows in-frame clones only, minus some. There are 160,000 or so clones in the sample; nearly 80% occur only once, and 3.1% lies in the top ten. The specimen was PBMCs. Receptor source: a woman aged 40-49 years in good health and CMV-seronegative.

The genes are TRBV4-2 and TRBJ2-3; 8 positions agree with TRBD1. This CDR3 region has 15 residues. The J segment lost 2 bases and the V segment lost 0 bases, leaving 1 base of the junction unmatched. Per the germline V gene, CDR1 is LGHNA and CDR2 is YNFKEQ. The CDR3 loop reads CASSQEDRVTDTQYF. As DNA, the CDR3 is TGTGCCAGCAGCCAAGAGGACAGGGTCACAGATACGCAGTATTTT.

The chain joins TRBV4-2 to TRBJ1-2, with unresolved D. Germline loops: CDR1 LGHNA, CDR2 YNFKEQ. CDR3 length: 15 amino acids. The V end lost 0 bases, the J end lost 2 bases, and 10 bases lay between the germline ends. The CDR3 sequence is CASSQDPGKNYGYTF. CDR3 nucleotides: TGTGCCAGCAGCCAAGATCCTGGCAAAAACTATGGCTACACCTTC.

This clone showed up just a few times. The CDR3 is CASSYGLAGETQYF. The DNA of the CDR3 is TGCGCCAGCAGTTACGGACTAGCGGGGGAAACGCAGTATTTT. The rearrangement uses TRBV5-1 and TRBJ2-3, with 13 bases that match TRBD2. The CDR3 totals 14 residues. V was pared by 5 bases and J by 9 bases, with 6 bases of the junction left unmatched. The germline V gene encodes CDR1 SGHRS and CDR2 YFSETQ.

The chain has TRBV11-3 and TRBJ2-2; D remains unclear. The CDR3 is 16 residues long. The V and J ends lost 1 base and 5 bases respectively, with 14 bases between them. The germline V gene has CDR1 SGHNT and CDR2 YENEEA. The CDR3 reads CASSLGAVVDTGELFF. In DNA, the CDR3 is TGTGCCAGCAGCTTAGGGGCAGTCGTGGATACCGGGGAGCTGTTTTTT.

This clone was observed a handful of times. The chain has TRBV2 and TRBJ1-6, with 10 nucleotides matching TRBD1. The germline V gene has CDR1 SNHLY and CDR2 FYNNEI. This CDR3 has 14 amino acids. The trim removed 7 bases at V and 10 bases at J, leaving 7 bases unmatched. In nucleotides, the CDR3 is TGTGCCAGCAAGCGGGACAGGGGAGAATCACCCCTCCACTTT. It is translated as CASKRDRGESPLHF.

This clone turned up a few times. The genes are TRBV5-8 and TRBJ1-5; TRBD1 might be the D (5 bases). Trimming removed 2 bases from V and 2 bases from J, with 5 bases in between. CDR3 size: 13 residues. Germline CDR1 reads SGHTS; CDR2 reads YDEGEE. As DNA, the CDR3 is TGTGCCAGCAGCTTACAGGGCAATCAGCCCCAGCATTTT. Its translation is CASSLQGNQPQHF. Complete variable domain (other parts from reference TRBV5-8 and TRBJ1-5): EAGVTQSPTHLIKTRGQQATLRCSPISGHTSVYWYQQALGLGLQFLLWYDEGEERNRGNFPPRFSGRQFPNYSSELNVNALELEDSALYLCASSLQGNQPQHFGDGTRLSIL.

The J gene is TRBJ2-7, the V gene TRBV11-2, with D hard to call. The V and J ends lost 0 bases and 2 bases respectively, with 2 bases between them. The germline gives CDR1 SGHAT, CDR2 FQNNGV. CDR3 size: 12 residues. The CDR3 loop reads CASSLDTYEQYF. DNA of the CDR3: TGTGCCAGCAGCTTAGATACCTACGAGCAGTACTTC.

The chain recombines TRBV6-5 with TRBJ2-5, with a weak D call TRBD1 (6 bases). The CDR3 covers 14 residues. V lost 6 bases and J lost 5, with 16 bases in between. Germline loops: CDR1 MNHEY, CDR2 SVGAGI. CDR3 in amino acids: CASREARGYETQYF. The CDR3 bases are TGTGCCAGCAGGGAGGCCAGGGGTTATGAGACCCAGTACTTC.

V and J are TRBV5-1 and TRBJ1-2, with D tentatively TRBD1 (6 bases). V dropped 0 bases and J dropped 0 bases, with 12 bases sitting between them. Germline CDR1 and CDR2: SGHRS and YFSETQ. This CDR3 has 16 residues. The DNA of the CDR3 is TGCGCCAGCAGCTTGGGCATAGGGGGTGCTAACTATGGCTACACCTTC. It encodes CASSLGIGGANYGYTF.

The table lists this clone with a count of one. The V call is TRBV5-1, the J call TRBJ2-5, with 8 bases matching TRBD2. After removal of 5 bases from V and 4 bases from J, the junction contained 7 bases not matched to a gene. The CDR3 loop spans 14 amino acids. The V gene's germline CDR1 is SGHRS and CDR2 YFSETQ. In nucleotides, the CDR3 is TGCGCCAGCAGGTCCGGGACTAGAGTAGAGACCCAGTACTTC. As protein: CASRSGTRVETQYF.

The CDR3 sequence: CASSLGRGYTF. In DNA, the CDR3 is TGTGCCAGCAGCTTAGGGAGGGGCTACACCTTC. The V and J genes are TRBV7-6 and TRBJ1-2; D remains unclear. Germline V gene data show CDR1 as SGHVS and CDR2 as FNYEAQ. Trimming left V 1 base short and J 8 bases short, with 5 bases between. There are 11 residues in the CDR3.